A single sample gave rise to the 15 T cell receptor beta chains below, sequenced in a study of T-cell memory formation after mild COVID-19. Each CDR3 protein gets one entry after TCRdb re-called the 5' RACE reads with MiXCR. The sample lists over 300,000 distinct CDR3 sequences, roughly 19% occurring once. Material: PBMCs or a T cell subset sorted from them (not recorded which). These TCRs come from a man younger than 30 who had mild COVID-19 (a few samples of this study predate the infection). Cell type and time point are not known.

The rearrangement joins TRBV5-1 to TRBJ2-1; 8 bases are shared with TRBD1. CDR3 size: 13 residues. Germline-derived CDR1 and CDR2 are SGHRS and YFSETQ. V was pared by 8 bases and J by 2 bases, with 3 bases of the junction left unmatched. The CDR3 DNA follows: TGCGCCAGTGCGACAGGGGCCTACAATGAGCAGTTCTTC. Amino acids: CASATGAYNEQFF.

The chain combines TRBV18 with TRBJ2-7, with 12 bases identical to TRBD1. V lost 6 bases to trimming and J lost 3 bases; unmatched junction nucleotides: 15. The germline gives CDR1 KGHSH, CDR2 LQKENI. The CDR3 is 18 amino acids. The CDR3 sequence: CASSPVPGQGARSYEQYV. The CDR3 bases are TGTGCCAGCTCGCCGGTCCCGGGACAGGGGGCACGTAGCTACGAGCAGTACGTC.

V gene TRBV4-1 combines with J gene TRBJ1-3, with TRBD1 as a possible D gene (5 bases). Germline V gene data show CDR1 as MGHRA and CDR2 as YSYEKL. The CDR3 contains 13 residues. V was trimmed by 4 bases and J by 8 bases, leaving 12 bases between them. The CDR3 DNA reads TGCGCCAGCAGCCTGGGGGTCCTGGACACCATATATTTT. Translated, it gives CASSLGVLDTIYF.

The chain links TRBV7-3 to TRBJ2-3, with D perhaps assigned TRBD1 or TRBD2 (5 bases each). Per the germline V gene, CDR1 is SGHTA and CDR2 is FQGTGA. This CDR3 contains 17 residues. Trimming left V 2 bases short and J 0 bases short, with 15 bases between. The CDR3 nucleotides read TGTGCCAGCAGCTTAGGGGGTGGGGTACCTAGCACAGATACGCAGTATTTT. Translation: CASSLGGGVPSTDTQYF. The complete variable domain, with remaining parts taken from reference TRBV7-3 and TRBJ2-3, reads GAGVSQTPSNKVTEKGKYVELRCDPISGHTALYWYRQSLGQGPEFLIYFQGTGAADDSGLPNDRFFAVRPEGSVSTLKIQRTERGDSAVYLCASSLGGGVPSTDTQYFGPGTRLTVL.

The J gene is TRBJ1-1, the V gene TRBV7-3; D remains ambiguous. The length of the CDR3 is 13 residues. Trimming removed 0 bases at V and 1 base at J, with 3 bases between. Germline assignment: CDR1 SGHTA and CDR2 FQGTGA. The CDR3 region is CASSLTWNTEAFF. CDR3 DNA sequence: TGTGCCAGCAGCTTAACCTGGAACACTGAAGCTTTCTTT.

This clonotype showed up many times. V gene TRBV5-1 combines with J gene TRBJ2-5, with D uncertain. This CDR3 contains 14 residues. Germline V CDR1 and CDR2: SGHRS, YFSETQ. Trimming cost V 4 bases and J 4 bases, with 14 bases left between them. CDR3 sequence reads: CASSPDPNTETQYF. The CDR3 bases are TGCGCCAGCAGCCCGGACCCGAACACAGAGACCCAGTACTTC.

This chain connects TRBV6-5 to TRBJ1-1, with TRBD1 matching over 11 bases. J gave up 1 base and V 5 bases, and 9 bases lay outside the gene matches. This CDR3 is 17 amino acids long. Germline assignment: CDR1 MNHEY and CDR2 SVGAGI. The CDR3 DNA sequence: TGTGCCAGCAGTCACGGGGACAGGGGGATCACGAACACTGAAGCTTTCTTT. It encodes CASSHGDRGITNTEAFF.

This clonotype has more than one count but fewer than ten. The CDR3 protein is CASSIWTSGAGANVLTF. As DNA, the CDR3 is TGTGCCAGCAGCATATGGACTAGCGGGGCTGGGGCCAACGTCCTGACTTTC. The chain has TRBV21-1 and TRBJ2-6; the table names TRBD2, a call not compared with the DNA. TRBV21-1 is designated a pseudogene. This CDR3 comprises 17 residues.

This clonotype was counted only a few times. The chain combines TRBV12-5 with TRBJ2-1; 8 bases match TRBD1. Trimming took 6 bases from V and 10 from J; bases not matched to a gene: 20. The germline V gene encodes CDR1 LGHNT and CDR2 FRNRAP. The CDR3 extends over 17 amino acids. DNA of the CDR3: TGTGCTAGTGGGGGGACAGGTCAAAACTCTTGGATGATAGAGCAGTTCTTC. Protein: CASGGTGQNSWMIEQFF.

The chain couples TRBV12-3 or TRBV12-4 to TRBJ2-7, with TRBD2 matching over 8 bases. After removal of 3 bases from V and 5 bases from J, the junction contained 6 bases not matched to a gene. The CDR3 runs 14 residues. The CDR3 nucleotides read TGTGCCAGCAGTTTGAGGCTAGCGGGCCACGAGCAGTACTTC. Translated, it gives CASSLRLAGHEQYF.

The CDR3 nucleotides are TGCAGTGCTTGGGGACTAGGGGATACGCAGTATTTT. As protein: CSAWGLGDTQYF. This chain connects TRBV20-1 to TRBJ2-3; TRBD2 matches 8 bases. The trim removed 5 bases at V and 6 bases at J, leaving 4 bases unmatched. This CDR3 is 12 amino acids long. Germline lookup yields CDR1 DFQATT and CDR2 SNEGSKA (reference sequence).

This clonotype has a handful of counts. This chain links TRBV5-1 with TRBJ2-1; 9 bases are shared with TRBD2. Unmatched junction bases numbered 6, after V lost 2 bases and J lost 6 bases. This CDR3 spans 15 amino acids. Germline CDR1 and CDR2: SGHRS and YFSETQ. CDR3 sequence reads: CASSFWRGGLNEQFF. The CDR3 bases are TGCGCCAGCAGCTTTTGGCGGGGGGGCCTCAATGAGCAGTTCTTC.

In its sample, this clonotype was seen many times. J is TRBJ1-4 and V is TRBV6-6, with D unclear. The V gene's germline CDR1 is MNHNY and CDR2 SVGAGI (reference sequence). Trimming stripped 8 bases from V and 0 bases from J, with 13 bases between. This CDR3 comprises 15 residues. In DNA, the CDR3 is TGTGCCAGCCCACCGGCGGAAGCAACTAATGAAAAACTGTTTTTT. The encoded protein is CASPPAEATNEKLFF.

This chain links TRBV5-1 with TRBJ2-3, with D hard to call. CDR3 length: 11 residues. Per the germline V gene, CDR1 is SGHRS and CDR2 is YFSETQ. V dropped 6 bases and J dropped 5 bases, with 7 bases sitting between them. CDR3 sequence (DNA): TGCGCCAGCATGCAGGAAGATACGCAGTATTTT. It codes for CASMQEDTQYF.

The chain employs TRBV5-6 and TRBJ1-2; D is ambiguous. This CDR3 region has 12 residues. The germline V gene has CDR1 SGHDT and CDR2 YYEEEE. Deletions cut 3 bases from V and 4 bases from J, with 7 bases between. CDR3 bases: TGTGCCAGCAGCTCCGGGTTCTATGGCTACACCTTC. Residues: CASSSGFYGYTF.